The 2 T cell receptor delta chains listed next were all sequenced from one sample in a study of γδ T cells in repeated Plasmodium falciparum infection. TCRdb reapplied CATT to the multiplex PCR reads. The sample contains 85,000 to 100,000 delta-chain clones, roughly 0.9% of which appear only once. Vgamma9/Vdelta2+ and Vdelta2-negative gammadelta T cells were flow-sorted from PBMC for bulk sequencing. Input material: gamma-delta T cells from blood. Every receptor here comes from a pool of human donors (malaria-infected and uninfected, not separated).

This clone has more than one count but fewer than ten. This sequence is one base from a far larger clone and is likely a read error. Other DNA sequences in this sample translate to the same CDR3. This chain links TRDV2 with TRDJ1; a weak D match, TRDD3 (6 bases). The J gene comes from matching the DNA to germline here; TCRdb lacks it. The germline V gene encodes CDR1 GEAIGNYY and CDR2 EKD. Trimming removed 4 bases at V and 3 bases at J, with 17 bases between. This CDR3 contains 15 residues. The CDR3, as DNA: TGTGCCTGTGATACCGTTGGGGATGACGCCGATAAACTCATCTTT. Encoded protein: CACDTVGDDADKLIF.

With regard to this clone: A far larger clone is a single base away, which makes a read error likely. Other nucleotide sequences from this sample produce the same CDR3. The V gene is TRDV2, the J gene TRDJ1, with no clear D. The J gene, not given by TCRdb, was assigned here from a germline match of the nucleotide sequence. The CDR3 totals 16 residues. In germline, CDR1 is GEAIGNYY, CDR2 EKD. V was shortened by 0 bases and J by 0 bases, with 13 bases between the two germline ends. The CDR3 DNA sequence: TGTGCCTGTGACACCGTAGAGGTCCAGTACACCGATAAACTCATCTTT. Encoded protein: CACDTVEVQYTDKLIF.